This T cell receptor beta chain originates from a study of vaccination and CD4 T cells after COVID-19. Study-level background: Participants got two doses of BNT162b2 or mRNA-1273 vaccine.

With the Oncomine TCR Beta short-read assay, DNA from cultured CD4+ T cells was sequenced. A single record per CDR3 protein comes from TCRdb applying MiXCR to the PCR reads. The data contain 6,500 to 10,000 distinct CDR3 sequences, less than 50% of them seen just once; the ten biggest clones take up roughly a fifth. The treatment here: approximately 9-day PBMC culture with coronavirus spike peptide pools or control peptides (ViraFEST assay). CD4+ T cells that came from the unexposed donor were collected before the COVID-19 pandemic (2011-2018). Concerning this clonotype: Its target is unknown.

Germline-derived CDR1 and CDR2 are SQVTM and ANQGSEA. The CDR3 is 12 amino acids. V lost 4 bases, J lost 1 base, and 7 bases lay in between. The TCR sequence derives from a human donor in good health. What was sequenced was CD4+ T cells from blood, cultured in vitro. This chain connects TRBV29-1 to TRBJ1-1; no clear D gene. The CDR3 DNA follows: TGCAGCGTTGCACCACAGAACACTGAAGCTTTCTTT. Its protein product is CSVAPQNTEAFF.